This T cell receptor (beta chain) originates from a study of T cell changes during pregnancy in multiple sclerosis. This CDR3 comprises 18 residues. Data came from immunoSEQ multiplex PCR; TCRdb stores just in-frame clones and leaves some out. The sample contains approximately 46,000 clones, 70% to 90% of which appear only once. V gene TRBV1 combines with J gene TRBJ2-5; the listed D gene, TRBD2, was not tested against the DNA. TRBV1 is recorded as a pseudogene. This sequence originates from a female donor with multiple sclerosis, enrolled in a pregnancy study. The sample in question was CD4+ T cells from peripheral blood mononuclear cells, obtained after pregnancy. This CDR3 is CTSSHDQLLAGGLETQYF. In DNA, the CDR3 is TGCACCAGCAGCCACGACCAGTTACTAGCGGGAGGGCTAGAGACCCAGTACTTC.